Listed below are T cell receptor beta chains from one sample, sequenced in a study of T cell clones after liver transplantation. Only in-frame clones appear in the TCRdb table, and some are missing; sequencing was by immunoSEQ multiplex PCR. Found here are about 53,000 clones, about 88% of them singletons; the top ten hold about 8.9%. The sequences come from CD4+ T cells from blood, collected before liver transplant. These receptor sequences come from a human donor who received a liver transplant. CDR3s include the opening cysteine and the closing phenylalanine or tryptophan. A D gene is named only where the DNA matches it firmly. Only some rows state a clone size, as once, few, many or a class for expanded clones.

TRBV5-1	.	TRBJ2-7	.	TGCGCCAGCAGCCAGGACGCCTACTACGAGCAGTACTTC	CASSQDAYYEQYF
TRBV6-1	.	TRBJ1-1	.	TGTGCCAGCAGTGAAAGGCAGGGGCACACTGAAGCTTTCTTT	CASSERQGHTEAFF
TRBV4-3	TRBD1	TRBJ2-3	.	TGCGCCAGCAGCCAAGATCACGGGACAGCAAACACAGATACGCAGTATTTT	CASSQDHGTANTDTQYF
TRBV6-1	TRBD2	TRBJ2-1	.	TGTGCCAGCACCGTGGATAGCGGGAGGCCTGGGCAGTTCTTC	CASTVDSGRPGQFF
TRBV14	.	TRBJ2-1	.	TGTGCCAGCAGCCCGCGCTACAGTGGAAGCTCCTACAATGAGCAGTTCTTC	CASSPRYSGSSYNEQFF
TRBV25-1	TRBD1	TRBJ2-5	.	TGTGCCAGCAGTGAGTCCCGGGACAGGTTAGAGACCCAGTACTTC	CASSESRDRLETQYF
TRBV28	TRBD2	TRBJ2-7	.	TGTGCCAGCAATCAGGGACTAGCGGGAAGCGAGCAGTACTTC	CASNQGLAGSEQYF
TRBV11-2	.	TRBJ2-7	.	TGTGCCAGCAGCCCCATCCGGGGAAGCTCCTACGAGCAGTACTTC	CASSPIRGSSYEQYF
TRBV6-1	.	TRBJ2-3	.	TGTGCCAGCAGTGATCAGGACTACCGAGATACGCAGTATTTT	CASSDQDYRDTQYF
TRBV11-2	.	TRBJ2-7	.	TGTGCCAGCAGCTTAGATTTATCGGTTTCATTCGACTTC	CASSLDLSVSFDF
TRBV11-2	.	TRBJ1-2	.	TGTGCCAGCAGGTCATCCGGGACAACTACCTATGGCTACACCTTC	CASRSSGTTTYGYTF
TRBV5-6	TRBD2	TRBJ2-3	once	TGTGCCAGCAGCTTGGGTCTAGCGGGGGGCACAGATACGCAGTATTTT	CASSLGLAGGTDTQYF
TRBV2	TRBD2	TRBJ2-7	.	TGTGCCAGCAGTGCCCCACATCTAGCGGAAAGCTCCTACGAGCAGTACTTC	CASSAPHLAESSYEQYF
TRBV4-1	TRBD1	TRBJ1-2	.	TGCGCCAGCAGCCAAAGTGTAGGGACAGGGCCCTCGCCCATCTATGGCTACACCTTC	CASSQSVGTGPSPIYGYTF
TRBV7-9	.	TRBJ2-7	.	TGTGCCAGCACAGGACACGTCTACGAGCAGTACTTC	CASTGHVYEQYF
TRBV5-6	TRBD1	TRBJ1-1	once	TGTGCCAGCAGCGAGACAGGGCTTCAAGCTTTCTTT	CASSETGLQAFF
TRBV2	TRBD1	TRBJ2-7	.	TGTGCCAGCGAACGGGACAGGGGCGAGCAGTACTTC	CASERDRGEQYF
TRBV2	TRBD1	TRBJ1-2	.	TGTGCCAGCAGTGAAGTGTCAGGGGGCTATGGCTACACCTTC	CASSEVSGGYGYTF
TRBV7-2	TRBD1	TRBJ1-5	.	TGTGCCAGCAGCCCCGGGACAGATTTTCAGCCCCAGCATTTT	CASSPGTDFQPQHF
TRBV9	.	TRBJ1-6	.	TGTGCCAGCAGCGAGTCAACTCCGAGTTCACCCCTCCACTTT	CASSESTPSSPLHF
TRBV5-5	TRBD1	TRBJ2-1	few	TGTGCCAGCAGCTGGACAGGGATCAATGAGCAGTTCTTC	CASSWTGINEQFF
TRBV5-6	TRBD1	TRBJ2-7	.	TGTGCCAGCAGCTTGGTTACAGGGGACATCTCCTACGAGCAGTACTTC	CASSLVTGDISYEQYF
TRBV7-6	.	TRBJ2-7	.	TGTGCCAGCAGCCCCTTGTGGGGGACCGAGCAGTACTTC	CASSPLWGTEQYF
TRBV5-1	.	TRBJ1-1	.	TGCGCCAGCAGCTTGCCACACGGGAACACTGAAGCTTTCTTT	CASSLPHGNTEAFF
TRBV7-2	.	TRBJ2-7	.	TGTGCCAGCAGCTTAGACTCCGGGAAGGAGCAGTACTTC	CASSLDSGKEQYF